This T cell receptor beta chain originates from a study of control samples from healthy donors and cancer patients. CDR1 SQVTM and CDR2 ANQGSEA come from the germline V gene. The CDR3 sequence is 13 residues long. Trimming removed 4 bases from V and 0 bases from J, with 10 bases in between. This clone was recorded many times. Only in-frame clones appear in the TCRdb table, and some are missing; sequencing was by immunoSEQ multiplex PCR. The table lists over 200,000 clones, around 79% of them singletons, with 13% in the top ten. The clonotype was recovered from a woman aged 60-70 years with lung cancer. The chain is built from TRBV29-1 and TRBJ2-7; maybe TRBD2 (7 bases). Sequencing input: PBMCs. DNA of the CDR3: TGCAGCGTTGTAGGGGGGGCCTCCTACGAGCAGTACTTC. Translating gives CSVVGGASYEQYF.